This TCR beta chain was sequenced for a study of blood T cell repertoires in COVID-19. As for the study in general: Spain, Italy and the United States supplied samples that represented acute and convalescent COVID-19. From T cells, B-cell-depleted T cells, or PBMCs came the material, which was cDNA or gDNA.

CDR1 and CDR2 from the germline V gene are DFQATT and SNEGSKA (reference sequence). The germline V and J ends were trimmed by 4 bases and 6 bases, with 10 bases remaining between them. This CDR3 has 11 residues. Measured with immunoSEQ multiplex PCR; TCRdb has only the in-frame clones, and not every one. The repertoire has about 280,000 clones, around 90% of them found once; the top ten carry 9.4%. The rearrangement links TRBV20-1 to TRBJ2-7; D is perhaps TRBD2 (6 bases). The origin of this receptor is a man aged 18 to 30 with active or convalescent COVID-19. Sequencing input: peripheral blood. The CDR3, as DNA: TGCAGTGCTACGCGGGGTGGCGAGCAGTACTTC. Residues: CSATRGGEQYF.